This TCR beta chain was sequenced in a study of control samples from healthy donors and cancer patients. TCRdb keeps only in-frame clones here, not all; method: immunoSEQ multiplex PCR. Of about 82,000 clones listed, approximately 87% are singletons. The material sequenced was blood. The receptor's source is a man in his fifties or sixties in good health.

The CDR3 region is CATSDSGQGWNQPQHF. The CDR3 DNA reads TGTGCCACCAGTGATTCGGGACAGGGTTGGAATCAGCCCCAGCATTTT. V usage is TRBV24-1 and J usage is TRBJ1-5, with TRBD1 matching 9 bases. V was clipped by 2 bases and J by 4 bases; unmatched bases: 5. CDR3 length equals 16 residues. Germline V gene lookup returns CDR1 KGHDR and CDR2 SFDVKD.